This record covers a single TCR beta chain. The antigen this receptor binds is unknown. Per-base quality was not reported, and no clone a single base away is much larger than it. Including the terminal cysteine and phenylalanine, the CDR3 comprises 11 residues. The retained sequence is limited to the CDR3, 33 bases, with the frame set at the first base. V lost 6 bases and J lost 6 bases; the stretch between them is 8 bases long. CDR1 and CDR2, looked up from the germline V gene, are MGHDK and SYGVNS. The sample comes from a study of CD8 T cells in ankylosing spondylitis (dated by TCRdb to the late 2010s). About the full investigation: To find TCR variants linked to disease, the study profiled T cell receptor beta repertoires in ankylosing spondylitis patients and healthy donors. The full study cohort was made up of over 20 ankylosing spondylitis patients and over 90 healthy donors. Peripheral blood was sampled, and synovial fluid was also collected from ankylosing spondylitis patients. Overall study results and their limits: Some motif variants had previously been reported in the synovial fluid and blood of reactive arthritis patients, which suggests shared mechanisms of disease initiation. Blood from ankylosing spondylitis patients appeared to be characterized by a TCR beta motif composed of about eight highly homologous amino acid variants. The disease-linked clones had a CD8+ phenotype and were found at relatively low frequencies in peripheral blood. Significant enrichment of the disease-linked clones was reported in matched synovial fluid samples from ankylosing spondylitis patients.

The sequencing machine was an Illumina HiSeq 2500. Quantitative 5'-RACE with molecular barcodes was the method used to prepare the TCR beta libraries. Regarding the original processing steps: A new computational method, built on a probabilistic model of VDJ rearrangement, was used to identify disease-linked TCR variants. TCRdb passed the public sequencing reads through fastp at Q25 and MiXCR, retaining productive beta sequences. Each CDR3 protein appears once, grouped with its most common genes and DNA. Clone size and V and J calls follow TCRdb, not the original study. The sample includes about 540,000 distinct CDR3 sequences, with roughly 13% observed a single time. The top ten clonotypes cover nearly 7% of the sample.

This chain is built from TRBV25-1 and TRBJ1-1; there is no confident call for the D gene. Sequencing was performed on blood, either unsorted or a sorted T cell fraction (not recorded which). This receptor was taken from a male donor with ankylosing spondylitis. In nucleotide form, the sequence is TGTGCCAGCAGACACTCGGCTGAAGCTTTCTTT. Its protein reads: CASRHSAEAFF.